This T cell receptor beta chain was captured by sequencing in a study of CD4 and CD8 cells across lung adenocarcinoma regions. Samples came from patients with localized non-small cell lung adenocarcinoma. MiXCR, applied by TCRdb to the PCR reads, yields one record per CDR3 protein. Among over 20,000 distinct CDR3 sequences, approximately 54% were seen once, and the ten largest hold 27%. Relative to its sample, this clonotype is medium-sized. In germline, CDR1 is MNHNS, CDR2 SASEGT. The CDR3 is made up of 17 amino acids. V shed 0 bases, J shed 4 bases, and the junction held 9 bases outside the gene matches.

This receptor was identified in a female donor with lung adenocarcinoma. The CD4 and CD8 labels of this study may be unreliable. Sequencing was done on a sample of CD8+ T cells from the center of a lung tumor. This chain uses TRBV6-1 with TRBJ2-1; TRBD1 matches 7 bases. The CDR3 bases are TGTGCCAGCAGTGAAGCCTCAGTGGGACAGACATACAATGAGCAGTTCTTC. Translation gives CASSEASVGQTYNEQFF.